This T cell receptor beta chain comes out of a study of blood T cell repertoires in COVID-19. For the study at large: Samples taken during acute and convalescent COVID-19 were collected in the United States, Italy and Spain.

CDR3 length equals 15 residues. J lost 4 bases, V lost 6 bases, and 8 bases had no gene match. From germline, CDR1 is MNHEY and CDR2 SVGAGI. TCRdb's table, derived via immunoSEQ multiplex PCR, lists solely in-frame clones and lacks some. The sample has around 140,000 clones, 80% to 90% seen once; the top ten hold around 0.91%. V usage is TRBV6-5 and J usage is TRBJ1-3; 8 bases agree with TRBD1. Sequencing was done on a sample of peripheral blood. The source is a woman aged 50 to 65 with acute or convalescent COVID-19. The chain's CDR3 is CASRGQGFFGNTIYF. The CDR3 DNA is TGTGCCAGCAGAGGACAGGGCTTTTTCGGAAACACCATATATTTT.